Below, 7 T cell receptor beta chains from the same sample are listed, as sequenced in a study of OX40 agonist ivuxolimab in advanced cancers. Clones were read by immunoSEQ multiplex PCR, and TCRdb kept only the in-frame ones, dropping some. The repertoire holds fewer than 70,000 clones, with roughly 83% as singletons. The sequenced sample was CD4+ or CD8+ T cells sorted from blood, obtained in a trial of the OX40 agonist ivuxolimab. The receptor source for this set is an adult with an advanced solid tumor such as melanoma, head and neck, liver or kidney cancer.

This chain links TRBV2 with TRBJ1-5; 9 bases are a match to TRBD1. V gave up 6 bases and J gave up 6 bases; unmatched junction bases: 18. This CDR3 comprises 18 residues. Germline values: CDR1 SNHLY, CDR2 FYNNEI. DNA for the CDR3: TGTGCCAGCAGGCGTCAATATATGGGACAGGGAGGGGGTCAGCCCCAGCATTTT. This codes for CASRRQYMGQGGGQPQHF.

This clone has more than one count but fewer than ten. The chain recombines TRBV10-3 with TRBJ1-5; a possible D gene is TRBD1 (5 bases). V dropped 3 bases and J dropped 5 bases, with 17 bases sitting between them. The germline CDR1 and CDR2 sequences are ENHRY and SYGVKD. The length of the CDR3 is 16 residues. The CDR3 protein is CAISDHVGTGDQPQHF. In DNA, the CDR3 is TGTGCCATCAGTGACCATGTGGGTACAGGTGATCAGCCCCAGCATTTT.

The rearrangement joins TRBV7-8 to TRBJ2-3; 14 bases are shared with TRBD2. This CDR3 has 14 residues. Germline CDR1 SGHVS, CDR2 FQNEAQ. V was clipped by 5 bases and J by 12 bases; unmatched bases: 7. CDR3 protein: CASSLRTSGGSQYF. CDR3 nucleotide sequence: TGTGCCAGCAGCCTACGGACTAGCGGGGGGTCACAGTATTTT.

V gene TRBV27 combines with J gene TRBJ1-2; 12 bases map to TRBD1. Losses at the gene ends were 6 bases for V and 7 bases for J; bases not matched to a gene: 6. The CDR3 is made up of 14 amino acids. Germline V gene lookup returns CDR1 MNHEY and CDR2 SMNVEV (reference sequence). The CDR3 region has the DNA TGTGCCAGCAGGGGGGGACAGGGGGCTTCTGGCTACACCTTC. Protein: CASRGGQGASGYTF.

This chain joins TRBV5-4 and TRBJ2-2, with 9 bases identical to TRBD1. Germline V gives CDR1 SGHNT, CDR2 YYREEE (reference sequence). The CDR3 is 16 residues long. J lost 3 bases, V lost 4 bases, and 7 bases had no gene match. This CDR3 reads CASSPGQGLYTGELFF. For the CDR3, the DNA is TGTGCCAGCAGCCCGGGACAGGGATTGTACACCGGGGAGCTGTTTTTT.

This clone showed up just once. Other DNA sequences in the same sample also yield this CDR3. CDR3 coding DNA: TGTGCCAGCAGCTTAGATCAAGGCGGTAGCTCCTATAATTCACCCCTCCACTTT. It encodes CASSLDQGGSSYNSPLHF. This chain uses TRBV11-3 with TRBJ1-6; D is ambiguous. The CDR3 contains 18 residues. The germline V gene encodes CDR1 SGHNT and CDR2 YENEEA. The V end lost 0 bases, the J end lost 0 bases, and 12 bases lay between the germline ends.

The chain has TRBV28 and TRBJ1-1; 9 bases agree with TRBD1. The CDR3 is made up of 14 amino acids. With V trimmed by 4 bases and J by 4 bases, 4 bases remained unmatched. Germline lookup yields CDR1 MDHEN and CDR2 SYDVKM. DNA for the CDR3: TGTGCCAGCAGTTCGGGACAGGGAGGCACTGAAGCTTTCTTT. Translation gives CASSSGQGGTEAFF.